This T cell receptor beta chain is from a study of blood T cells in healthy people across ages. This clonotype was seen a single time. With each sample, at least 5 micrograms of total RNA were extracted. The length of the CDR3 is 12 residues. V lost 7 bases and J 6 bases, leaving 15 bases between the germline ends. Germline-derived CDR1 and CDR2 are DFQATT and SNEGSKA (reference sequence). A second PCR, run for about 7 to 12 cycles, used a sample-barcoded 5' primer plus a J-beta primer mix. TCRdb reanalysed the 5' RACE reads using MiXCR and keeps one entry per CDR3 protein. Here the sample spans fewer than 650,000 distinct CDR3 sequences, around a quarter being singletons. The sample was also reused in another study, on T cells of mothers and their children. That study adds: The output of TCR recombination is shaped by thymic selection similarly in related and unrelated pairs. With unrelated pairs as the comparison, related mother-child pairs had a slightly higher overlap that was not significant.

This chain links TRBV20-1 with TRBJ1-1; the D gene is possibly TRBD1 (6 bases). The specimen sequenced was blood. The receptor was derived from a boy under 10 years old in good health. CDR3 residues: CSGGDKRPEAFF. In nucleotides, the CDR3 is TGCAGTGGGGGGGACAAAAGGCCTGAAGCTTTCTTT.